This T cell receptor (beta chain) is from a study of metastatic and nonmetastatic thyroid tumors. Looking at the study overall: Across blood and tumor or nodule tissue, repertoires from malignant and benign thyroid patients were compared with one another.

Patients were all untreated before their thyroid surgery. Study observations and caveats: TCR beta diversity was reportedly significantly higher in malignant thyroid tumors than benign nodules, in blood and tumor.

This clone was counted ten times or more. Its antigen is not known. Germline assignment: CDR1 SGHRS and CDR2 YFSETQ. Trimming pared 2 bases from V and 0 bases from J, leaving 9 bases between. The CDR3 loop spans 15 amino acids. As originally analysed: Building a distant-metastasis classifier for papillary thyroid cancer drew on CDR3 differences across clinicopathological groups. TCRdb re-called clones from the PCR reads using MiXCR. These V and J calls are TCRdb output, not the study's own analysis. The data show roughly 19,000 clones, approximately 25% seen once. Sequencing used tumor tissue. The TCR originated in a female donor with papillary thyroid cancer or a benign thyroid nodule (not recorded which). Some clones in this sample may be carry-over from other donors' samples. The chain links TRBV5-1 to TRBJ1-5; possibly TRBD1 for D (5 bases). CDR3 DNA: TGCGCCAGCAGCTTAGAGGGGAATAGCAATCAGCCCCAGCATTTT. Translated, it gives CASSLEGNSNQPQHF.